The 12 T cell receptor beta chains presented below share a single source sample, sequenced in a study of blood T cell repertoires in COVID-19. Method: immunoSEQ multiplex PCR; TCRdb's copy keeps in-frame clones and lacks some. The sample includes about 260,000 clones, 83% seen only once; the top ten take approximately 9%. Sample: peripheral blood. These receptors all come from a woman aged 45-60 years who had recovered from COVID-19.

This clone turned up a few times. The chain links TRBV28 to TRBJ1-6, with D possibly being TRBD1 (6 bases). This CDR3 has 15 residues. Germline values: CDR1 MDHEN, CDR2 SYDVKM. V was shortened by 7 bases and J by 11 bases, with 21 bases between the two germline ends. The CDR3 region is CASTLQGVVGTPLHF. The CDR3 bases are TGTGCCAGCACCCTACAGGGAGTTGTCGGTACACCCCTCCACTTT. Based on the CDR3 plus reference TRBV28 and TRBJ1-6, the full variable domain is DVKVTQSSRYLVKRTGEKVFLECVQDMDHENMFWYRQDPGLGLRLIYFSYDVKMKEKGDIPEGYSVSREKKERFSLILESASTNQTSMYLCASTLQGVVGTPLHFGNGTRLTVT.

This clone came up a few times. J is TRBJ1-5 and V is TRBV6-6, with D uncertain. This CDR3 is 13 amino acids long. CDR1 MNHNY and CDR2 SVGAGI come from the germline V gene (reference sequence). V was cut by 2 bases and J by 2 bases, with 4 bases left in between. The CDR3 protein is CASSYGRNQPQHF. CDR3 coding DNA: TGTGCCAGCAGTTACGGCCGCAATCAGCCCCAGCATTTT.

The rearrangement joins TRBV9 to TRBJ2-1; 13 bases line up with TRBD2. CDR3 length: 16 residues. Germline V gene data show CDR1 as SGDLS and CDR2 as YYNGEE. Trimming cost V 0 bases and J 6 bases; bases outside gene matches: 3. This chain's CDR3 is CASSVGTSGGGNEQFF. The CDR3 DNA follows: TGTGCCAGCAGCGTAGGTACTAGCGGGGGGGGCAATGAGCAGTTCTTC.

V is TRBV6-2 or TRBV6-3 and J is TRBJ2-1; TRBD1 is a possible D gene (6 bases). CDR3 length equals 15 residues. Germline CDR1 MNHEY, CDR2 SVGEGT. V was shortened by 0 bases and J by 4 bases, with 10 bases between the two germline ends. The CDR3 region is CASSYSIQGYNEQFF. For the CDR3, the DNA is TGTGCCAGCAGTTACTCGATACAGGGTTACAATGAGCAGTTCTTC.

The chain joins TRBV5-5 to TRBJ1-6, with a possible D match to TRBD1 (6 bases). Trimming shortened V by 3 bases and J by 7 bases, and 14 bases separated the two germline ends. The germline CDR1 and CDR2 sequences are SGHKS and YYEKEE (reference sequence). This CDR3 contains 15 residues. CDR3 in amino acids: CASSSEQGVNSPLHF. CDR3 DNA: TGTGCCAGCAGCTCGGAACAGGGAGTAAATTCACCCCTCCACTTT. Drawing the rest from reference TRBV5-5 and TRBJ1-6, the complete variable domain is DAGVTQSPTHLIKTRGQQVTLRCSPISGHKSVSWYQQVLGQGPQFIFQYYEKEERGRGNFPDRFSARQFPNYSSELNVNALLLGDSALYLCASSSEQGVNSPLHFGNGTRLTVT.

The chain combines TRBV5-4 with TRBJ2-2; tentative D call: TRBD2 (6 bases). Between the trimmed V and J ends, which lost 6 bases and 1 base, there was a span of 16 bases. CDR1 is SGHNT and CDR2 is YYREEE in the germline V gene (reference sequence). The length of the CDR3 is 16 residues. CDR3 DNA: TGTGCCAGCACCCCCGGGAGTAGCGGGAACACCGGGGAGCTGTTTTTT. This encodes CASTPGSSGNTGELFF.

The chain has TRBV2 and TRBJ2-5; TRBD2 matches at 12 bases. Germline CDR1 SNHLY, CDR2 FYNNEI. This CDR3 is 15 amino acids long. V lost 6 bases, J lost 4 bases, and 6 bases stayed unmatched. CDR3 sequence reads: CASRLAGGHAETQYF. The CDR3 region has the DNA TGTGCCAGCAGACTAGCGGGGGGACATGCAGAGACCCAGTACTTC.

V gene TRBV4-3 combines with J gene TRBJ1-5, with D unresolved. There are 16 residues in the CDR3. CDR1 and CDR2 from the germline V gene are LGHNA and YSLEER. Trimming cost V 0 bases and J 8 bases, with 17 bases left between them. CDR3 DNA: TGCGCCAGCAGCCAAGATCCGAGGGCCCGAGAGGAGCCCCAGCATTTT. Translation gives CASSQDPRAREEPQHF.

The chain carries TRBV6-5 and TRBJ2-7, with D perhaps TRBD1 (6 bases). This CDR3 has 14 residues. Germline CDR1 is MNHEY and CDR2 is SVGAGI. Between the trimmed V and J ends, which lost 4 bases and 5 bases, there was a span of 15 bases. CDR3 bases: TGTGCCAGCAGTTTGGGGGCCGCTCCTGACGAGCAGTACTTC. Its protein product is CASSLGAAPDEQYF.

The chain links TRBV9 to TRBJ2-3; 11 nucleotides line up with TRBD1. CDR1 and CDR2 from the germline V gene are SGDLS and YYNGEE. The CDR3 covers 16 residues. The V and J ends lost 6 bases and 2 bases, in that order; junction bases with no gene match: 8. DNA for the CDR3: TGTGCCAGCAACGATCGGGACAGGGGGTCCACAGATACGCAGTATTTT. Its protein product is CASNDRDRGSTDTQYF.

The CDR3 sequence is CASSLPGSNQPQHF. CDR3 in DNA: TGTGCCAGCAGTCTGCCGGGGTCCAATCAGCCCCAGCATTTT. V usage is TRBV6-5 and J usage is TRBJ1-5; D gene ambiguous. V was cut by 5 bases and J by 3 bases, with 11 bases left in between. This CDR3 contains 14 residues. Germline loops: CDR1 MNHEY, CDR2 SVGAGI.

The chain recombines TRBV3-1 (or the pseudogene TRBV3-2) with TRBJ2-2; the D is unclear. Trimming pared 1 base from V and 4 bases from J, leaving 4 bases between. Germline CDR1 LGHDT, CDR2 YNNKEL (reference sequence). The CDR3 runs 13 residues. CDR3 bases: TGTGCCAGCAGCCAAGCAATCACCGGGGAGCTGTTTTTT. Protein: CASSQAITGELFF.